These 18 T cell receptor beta chains came from one sample sequenced in a study of T-cell reconstitution after alpha-beta-depleted transplantation in children. During its preparation, the TCRbeta library received unique molecular identifiers. One entry per CDR3 protein results from TCRdb running MiXCR on the PCR reads. The table has approximately 500,000 distinct CDR3 sequences, about 10% seen once; the top ten hold just over 2%. This material consisted of PBMCs, taken before TCRalphabeta/CD19-depleted stem cell transplant. The receptors here all came from a child aged 2-9 years with inherited bone marrow failure, due to receive a stem cell transplant.

This clonotype was counted between two and nine times. V gene TRBV29-1 combines with J gene TRBJ2-1; the D call may be TRBD1 or TRBD2 (5 bases each). V was pared by 4 bases and J by 2 bases, with 9 bases between. CDR3 length: 13 residues. Germline V CDR1 and CDR2: SQVTM, ANQGSEA. The chain's CDR3 is CSVAADTYNEQFF. CDR3 nucleotides: TGCAGCGTTGCAGCGGACACCTACAATGAGCAGTTCTTC.

This clonotype was recorded a few times. This chain connects TRBV7-9 to TRBJ2-2; TRBD2 is a possible D gene (6 bases). Germline loops: CDR1 SEHNR, CDR2 FQNEAQ (reference sequence). Trimming removed 3 bases from V and 2 bases from J, with 10 bases in between. The CDR3 sequence is 15 residues long. CDR3: CASSFGGFNTGELFF. In DNA, the CDR3 is TGTGCCAGCAGCTTTGGGGGGTTCAACACCGGGGAGCTGTTTTTT.

This clonotype was recorded many times. The rearrangement uses TRBV7-9 and TRBJ2-1, with TRBD2 identical over 9 bases. This CDR3 has 18 residues. The germline CDR1 and CDR2 sequences are SEHNR and FQNEAQ (reference sequence). V shed 0 bases and J 5 bases; nucleotides not matched to a gene: 11. CDR3 in amino acids: CASSLALRTSAGHNEQFF. CDR3 coding DNA: TGTGCCAGCAGCTTAGCCTTAAGGACTAGCGCTGGCCACAATGAGCAGTTCTTC.

This clonotype was seen repeatedly, ten times or more. V and J are TRBV28 and TRBJ2-2, with a possible D match to TRBD1 (6 bases). This CDR3 comprises 14 residues. Trimming left V 6 bases short and J 4 bases short, with 12 bases between. Germline V gene lookup returns CDR1 MDHEN and CDR2 SYDVKM. In DNA, the CDR3 is TGTGCCAGCAGCCCAGGGGTTGGCACCGGGGAGCTGTTTTTT. It encodes CASSPGVGTGELFF.

This clonotype was counted at least ten times. This chain joins TRBV5-6 and TRBJ2-5, with 9 bases matching TRBD1. Germline CDR1 and CDR2: SGHDT and YYEEEE. V was clipped by 0 bases and J by 5 bases; unmatched bases: 8. CDR3 length: 16 residues. For the CDR3, the DNA is TGTGCCAGCAGCTTGGAGCACCGGACAGGGGAGGAGACCCAGTACTTC. Translation gives CASSLEHRTGEETQYF.

V is TRBV20-1 and J is TRBJ2-7, with D possibly TRBD2 on 7 matching bases. V was pared by 0 bases and J by 2 bases, with 17 bases between. Per germline, CDR1 DFQATT and CDR2 SNEGSKA (reference sequence). The CDR3 contains 16 residues. The CDR3 protein is CSARDRRLGGAYEQYF. In nucleotides, the CDR3 is TGCAGTGCTAGAGATCGACGGCTAGGGGGGGCCTACGAGCAGTACTTC.

This clonotype was observed at least ten times. The gene calls are TRBV27 and TRBJ2-7; TRBD1 matches 8 bases. Germline V gene lookup returns CDR1 MNHEY and CDR2 SMNVEV (reference sequence). CDR3 size: 15 residues. The V gene end was trimmed by 4 bases and the J gene end by 0 bases; junction bases not matched to a gene: 5. CDR3 residues: CASSSWTGPSYEQYF. The CDR3 DNA reads TGTGCCAGCAGTTCCTGGACAGGGCCCTCCTACGAGCAGTACTTC.

This clonotype was observed at least ten times. This chain links TRBV6-5 with TRBJ2-7; no clear D. Trimming removed 0 bases from V and 3 bases from J, with 12 bases in between. CDR3 size: 15 residues. Germline lookup yields CDR1 MNHEY and CDR2 SVGAGI. The CDR3 region has the DNA TGTGCCAGCAGTTACTCCGGAGAAAACCTCTACGAGCAGTACTTC. Translated: CASSYSGENLYEQYF.

This clonotype was seen ten or more times. The chain is built from TRBV7-9 and TRBJ1-3; no clear D gene. CDR1 is SEHNR and CDR2 is FQNEAQ in the germline V gene (reference sequence). Trimming took off 1 base at V and 2 bases at J, with 9 bases between the two ends. The CDR3 is 15 residues long. CDR3: CASSLESGAGNTIYF. The DNA for the CDR3 is TGTGCCAGCAGCTTAGAGTCAGGTGCTGGAAACACCATATATTTT.

In this sample, this clonotype turned up many times. V usage is TRBV5-5 and J usage is TRBJ1-2; D unclear. The V end lost 4 bases, the J end lost 2 bases, and 12 bases lay between the germline ends. The CDR3 has 14 residues. Germline V gives CDR1 SGHKS, CDR2 YYEKEE (reference sequence). CDR3 sequence: CASSEISDNYGYTF. The CDR3 DNA reads as TGTGCCAGCAGCGAGATCTCAGACAACTATGGCTACACCTTC.

This clonotype was found many times. The CDR3 is CATSRESPGLVPTDTQYF. The DNA for the CDR3 is TGTGCCACCAGCAGAGAGTCCCCGGGACTAGTTCCCACAGATACGCAGTATTTT. The chain employs TRBV15 and TRBJ2-3, with 8 bases fitting TRBD2. This CDR3 spans 18 amino acids. The germline CDR1 and CDR2 sequences are LNHNV and YYDKDF (reference sequence). V gave up 0 bases and J gave up 2 bases; unmatched junction bases: 10.

This clonotype was picked up many times. The J gene is TRBJ2-1, the V gene TRBV6-2 or TRBV6-3; 10 positions agree with TRBD2. The V segment lost 6 bases and the J segment 5 bases; nucleotides outside the gene matches: 7. The CDR3 totals 15 residues. Germline CDR1 and CDR2: MNHEY and SVGEGT. Written as DNA, the CDR3 is TGTGCCAGCAGCCTACTAGCGGGAACTCACAATGAGCAGTTCTTC. It codes for CASSLLAGTHNEQFF.

The table lists this clonotype with many counts. The chain has TRBV4-1 and TRBJ2-7, with 10 bases identical to TRBD2. The V segment lost 0 bases and the J segment 5 bases; nucleotides outside the gene matches: 13. The CDR3 consists of 18 residues. CDR1 MGHRA and CDR2 YSYEKL come from the germline V gene. The CDR3 protein is CASSQDGDLSLAGDEQYF. The CDR3 DNA reads as TGCGCCAGCAGCCAAGATGGCGATTTGAGTCTAGCGGGAGACGAGCAGTACTTC.

This clonotype was counted at least ten times. The chain links TRBV4-2 to TRBJ1-2; 9 positions agree with TRBD1. The CDR3 loop spans 15 amino acids. V trimming: 2 bases; J trimming: 2 bases; junction bases outside the gene matches: 3. The V gene's germline CDR1 is LGHNA and CDR2 YNFKEQ. In DNA form, the CDR3 reads TGTGCCAGCAGCCAAAACGGACAGGGGAACTATGGCTACACCTTC. Translated, it gives CASSQNGQGNYGYTF.

This clonotype was counted many times. V usage is TRBV29-1 and J usage is TRBJ1-2, with D perhaps TRBD1 (5 bases). In germline, CDR1 is SQVTM, CDR2 ANQGSEA. The V end lost 0 bases, the J end lost 1 base, and 9 bases lay between the germline ends. The length of the CDR3 is 14 residues. The CDR3, as DNA: TGCAGCGTTGAAGATCGGGACGGTAACTATGGCTACACCTTC. Translation gives CSVEDRDGNYGYTF.

The rearrangement links TRBV19 to TRBJ1-5, with TRBD1 matching over 10 bases. The junction had 17 bases not matched to a gene; V was cut back by 5 bases and J by 1 base. The CDR3 runs to 20 residues. Germline V lookup: CDR1 LNHDA, CDR2 SQIVND (reference sequence). CDR3 in amino acids: CASSPTPRTGGNLSNQPQHF. CDR3 DNA sequence: TGTGCCAGTAGTCCAACCCCCCGGACAGGGGGTAATCTGAGCAATCAGCCCCAGCATTTT.

The sample holds many counts of this clonotype. The chain combines TRBV15 with TRBJ1-2, with D possibly being TRBD1 (6 bases). The germline V gene has CDR1 LNHNV and CDR2 YYDKDF (reference sequence). The CDR3 totals 13 residues. V lost 0 bases and J lost 10, with 12 bases in between. CDR3 residues: CATSRDPDSYYTF. CDR3 DNA sequence: TGTGCCACCAGCAGAGATCCGGACAGCTACTACACCTTC.

V and J are TRBV24-1 and TRBJ1-3; TRBD1 is a possible D gene (6 bases). The CDR3 sequence is 15 residues long. Germline-derived CDR1 and CDR2 are KGHDR and SFDVKD. The V end was cut by 4 bases, the J end by 4 bases, with 13 bases between. The CDR3 region has the DNA TGTGCCACCAGTGAGGAGACAGGACGGGGAAACACCATATATTTT. Amino acid sequence: CATSEETGRGNTIYF.